The sequence of this T cell receptor beta chain was determined in a study of OX40 agonist ivuxolimab in advanced cancers. About the research overall: Ivuxolimab, which is an agonistic anti-OX40 (CD134) antibody, was administered to the patients. Three individuals attained partial responses, comprising one hepatocellular carcinoma case and two cutaneous melanoma cases.

Study-level findings and limits: The mean number of expanded clones was higher in CD8+ T cells than in CD4+.

This clone was observed a single time. Its target is not known. The J segment lost 7 bases and the V segment lost 2 bases, leaving 8 bases of the junction unmatched. The CDR3 has 16 amino acids. The germline V gene has CDR1 SGHTA and CDR2 FQGNSA. This table comes from immunoSEQ multiplex PCR, and its TCRdb copy is limited to in-frame clones, with some not included. The top ten hold 13% to 15% of the sample, which has about 19,000 clones, 84% seen once. This sequence was found in an adult with an advanced solid tumor such as melanoma, head and neck, liver or kidney cancer. The material was CD4+ or CD8+ T cells sorted from blood, obtained in a trial of the OX40 agonist ivuxolimab. V is TRBV7-2 and J is TRBJ1-4; 9 nucleotides agree with TRBD1. CDR3 residues: CASSLLGGQGSEKLFF. The CDR3 region has the DNA TGTGCCAGCAGCTTATTGGGGGGACAGGGTAGTGAAAAACTGTTTTTT. Drawing the rest from reference TRBV7-2 and TRBJ1-4, the complete variable domain is GAGVSQSPSNKVTEKGKDVELRCDPISGHTALYWYRQSLGQGLEFLIYFQGNSAPDKSGLPSDRFSAERTGGSVSTLTIQRTQQEDSAVYLCASSLLGGQGSEKLFFGSGTQLSVL.